The 32 T cell receptor beta chains reported below all come from one sample, sequenced in a study of blood T cell repertoires in COVID-19. This table comes from immunoSEQ multiplex PCR, and its TCRdb copy is limited to in-frame clones, with some not included. There are approximately 250,000 clones in the sample; 85% occur only once, and roughly 6.4% lies in the top ten. The sample was peripheral blood. Receptors originate from a woman aged 55-70 years with active or convalescent COVID-19.

The chain uses TRBV15 and TRBJ2-2, with 7 bases lining up with TRBD2. V was clipped by 0 bases and J by 4 bases; unmatched bases: 8. Germline loops: CDR1 LNHNV, CDR2 YYDKDF (reference sequence). The CDR3 length is 17 residues. This CDR3 reads CATSREASGSGTGELFF. The CDR3 nucleotides read TGTGCCACCAGCAGAGAGGCTAGCGGATCGGGCACCGGGGAGCTGTTTTTT.

This rearrangement joins TRBV19 to TRBJ1-1; tentatively, D is TRBD1 (6 bases). The V gene lost 3 bases and the J gene lost 1 base, with 12 bases spanning the gap. In germline, CDR1 is LNHDA, CDR2 SQIVND (reference sequence). The CDR3 runs 15 residues. CDR3 sequence (DNA): TGTGCCAGTAGTATGAAAGGGGGACAGAACACTGAAGCTTTCTTT. Translating gives CASSMKGGQNTEAFF.

The chain carries TRBV10-2 and TRBJ2-2, with D tentatively TRBD2 (5 bases). The germline V gene has CDR1 WSHSY and CDR2 SAAADI. CDR3 size: 15 residues. The V and J ends lost 9 bases and 4 bases respectively, with 18 bases between them. CDR3 in amino acids: CASTVWSAATGELFF. Written as DNA, the CDR3 is TGCGCCAGTACTGTCTGGTCAGCGGCCACCGGGGAGCTGTTTTTT.

The chain carries TRBV5-1 and TRBJ2-5; no reliable D call. Germline V gene data show CDR1 as SGHRS and CDR2 as YFSETQ. Trimming shortened V by 4 bases and J by 10 bases, and 20 bases separated the two germline ends. This CDR3 contains 14 residues. The CDR3 reads CASSDDIPSVVQYF. The CDR3 DNA sequence: TGCGCCAGCAGCGATGACATACCCTCCGTGGTCCAGTACTTC.

The chain has TRBV5-1 and TRBJ2-5; D may be TRBD1 (5 bases). Between the trimmed V and J ends, which lost 0 bases and 4 bases, there was a span of 16 bases. The CDR3 covers 16 residues. Germline loops: CDR1 SGHRS, CDR2 YFSETQ. CDR3 coding DNA: TGCGCCAGCAGCTTGGCCGGATTTCAGGGCTTAGAGACCCAGTACTTC. Translated, it gives CASSLAGFQGLETQYF.

The rearrangement links TRBV28 to TRBJ2-1, with 11 nucleotides matching TRBD2. Unmatched junction bases numbered 11, after V lost 5 bases and J lost 8 bases. Germline V CDR1 and CDR2: MDHEN, SYDVKM. The CDR3 sequence is 16 residues long. In DNA, the CDR3 is TGTGCCAGCAGTCCACAACTAGCGGGGGCCATGGATGAGCAGTTCTTC. Encoded protein: CASSPQLAGAMDEQFF.

This chain connects TRBV5-1 to TRBJ1-1; a possible D gene is TRBD1 (6 bases). The V end was cut by 3 bases, the J end by 3 bases, with 9 bases between. CDR1 is SGHRS and CDR2 is YFSETQ in the germline V gene. The CDR3 is 13 residues long. The CDR3: CASSYRDDTEAFF. The CDR3 DNA sequence: TGCGCCAGCAGCTACAGGGACGACACTGAAGCTTTCTTT.

The CDR3 nucleotides read TGTGCCAGCAGCGCTCCTGGACAGGGTCCCATCTCGGGCTATGGCTACACCTTC. Its protein is CASSAPGQGPISGYGYTF. V is TRBV7-9 and J is TRBJ1-2; 8 bases map to TRBD1. CDR1 SEHNR and CDR2 FQNEAQ come from the germline V gene (reference sequence). There are 18 residues in the CDR3. Unmatched junction bases numbered 18, after V lost 5 bases and J lost 4 bases.

V is TRBV19 and J is TRBJ1-5; D possibly corresponds to TRBD1 (5 bases). This CDR3 spans 17 amino acids. Trimming cost V 4 bases and J 7 bases, with 23 bases left between them. In germline, CDR1 is LNHDA, CDR2 SQIVND (reference sequence). The CDR3 sequence is CASSRVQGGTSGQPQHF. The CDR3 DNA follows: TGTGCCAGTAGTAGAGTTCAGGGAGGGACCTCGGGGCAGCCCCAGCATTTT.

This sequence joins TRBV4-2 and TRBJ2-3, with a weak D call TRBD2 (6 bases). The V gene's germline CDR1 is LGHNA and CDR2 YNFKEQ. CDR3 size: 15 residues. The V end was cut by 0 bases, the J end by 1 base, with 8 bases between. CDR3 region: CASSQEEGRTDTQYF. The CDR3 DNA is TGTGCCAGCAGCCAAGAGGAGGGGCGCACAGATACGCAGTATTTT.

DNA of the CDR3: TGTGCCAGTAGTATTATTCGAAGTTCGGGAGCTGAAAAACTGTTTTTT. Translation gives CASSIIRSSGAEKLFF. The chain has TRBV19 and TRBJ1-4; no reliable D call. This CDR3 has 16 amino acids. Germline values: CDR1 LNHDA, CDR2 SQIVND (reference sequence). Trimming pared 3 bases from V and 7 bases from J, leaving 18 bases between.

The rearrangement uses TRBV7-9 and TRBJ2-2, with TRBD2 identical over 7 bases. The germline V gene encodes CDR1 SEHNR and CDR2 FQNEAQ (reference sequence). V lost 5 bases to trimming and J lost 7 bases; unmatched junction nucleotides: 7. This CDR3 comprises 14 residues. CDR3 in amino acids: CASSRSGKGGELFF. The CDR3 coding sequence is TGTGCCAGCAGCCGCAGCGGGAAAGGCGGGGAGCTGTTTTTT.

This chain links TRBV6-5 with TRBJ1-4, with 9 bases fitting TRBD1. This CDR3 is 14 amino acids long. Germline CDR1 is MNHEY and CDR2 is SVGAGI. V lost 5 bases, J lost 6 bases, and 4 bases stayed unmatched. In nucleotides, the CDR3 is TGTGCCAGCAGTATGGACAGGGGAGATGAAAAACTGTTTTTT. It encodes CASSMDRGDEKLFF.

V usage is TRBV29-1 and J usage is TRBJ2-7; 7 positions match TRBD2. V lost 7 bases to trimming and J lost 2 bases; unmatched junction nucleotides: 5. The CDR3 consists of 12 residues. Germline lookup yields CDR1 SQVTM and CDR2 ANQGSEA. The CDR3 loop reads CSAAGAAYEQYF. In DNA, the CDR3 is TGCAGCGCCGCGGGAGCGGCCTACGAGCAGTACTTC.

The CDR3 DNA follows: TGCAGCGTTGCGAGCTTGGGACAGAATCAGCCCCAGCATTTT. Protein sequence: CSVASLGQNQPQHF. The gene calls are TRBV29-1 and TRBJ1-5; 7 positions agree with TRBD1. V gave up 4 bases and J gave up 4 bases; unmatched junction bases: 7. The CDR3 consists of 14 residues. Germline V lookup: CDR1 SQVTM, CDR2 ANQGSEA.

The J gene is TRBJ2-1, the V gene TRBV19, with 7 bases matching TRBD1. Germline V gene lookup returns CDR1 LNHDA and CDR2 SQIVND (reference sequence). This CDR3 spans 15 amino acids. V was clipped by 5 bases and J by 2 bases; unmatched bases: 6. The CDR3 DNA sequence: TGTGCCAGTAGTCCCCAAGACAGGGCCTACAATGAGCAGTTCTTC. It codes for CASSPQDRAYNEQFF.

J is TRBJ1-1 and V is TRBV6-5, with D tentatively TRBD1 (5 bases). This CDR3 spans 12 amino acids. With 6 bases removed from V and 6 bases from J, the gap between germline ends came to 11 bases. In germline, CDR1 is MNHEY, CDR2 SVGAGI. CDR3: CASSPIGAEAFF. In nucleotides, the CDR3 is TGTGCCAGCAGCCCCATAGGGGCTGAAGCTTTCTTT.

The chain combines TRBV18 with TRBJ2-1; no reliable D call. Germline V lookup: CDR1 KGHSH, CDR2 LQKENI. Trimming took off 3 bases at V and 3 bases at J, with 9 bases between the two ends. The CDR3 sequence is 14 residues long. DNA for the CDR3: TGTGCCAGCTCACCTGGGCAGCTCTACAATGAGCAGTTCTTC. Translating it yields CASSPGQLYNEQFF.

The V gene is TRBV5-4, the J gene TRBJ1-2, with 9 bases that match TRBD1. V was clipped by 4 bases and J by 7 bases; unmatched bases: 11. The CDR3 loop spans 15 amino acids. The germline gives CDR1 SGHNT, CDR2 YYREEE (reference sequence). CDR3 bases: TGTGCCAGCAGCAGAACGGGACAGGGCCCGGGTGGCTACACCTTC. As protein: CASSRTGQGPGGYTF. Full variable domain (remainder filled in from reference TRBV5-4 and TRBJ1-2): ETGVTQSPTHLIKTRGQQVTLRCSSQSGHNTVSWYQQALGQGPQFIFQYYREEENGRGNFPPRFSGLQFPNYSSELNVNALELDDSALYLCASSRTGQGPGGYTFGSGTRLTVV.

DNA for the CDR3: TGTGCCAGCAGCCTCCCCGAACCGGGACTAGCCTACGAGCAGTACTTC. Protein: CASSLPEPGLAYEQYF. The chain couples TRBV7-9 to TRBJ2-7, with 8 bases lining up with TRBD2. The CDR3 is made up of 16 amino acids. The germline gives CDR1 SEHNR, CDR2 FQNEAQ (reference sequence). V shed 5 bases and J 2 bases; nucleotides not matched to a gene: 11.

This clone occurred many times. V and J are TRBV4-1 and TRBJ2-3, with a possible D match to TRBD2 (6 bases). Germline V gives CDR1 MGHRA, CDR2 YSYEKL. Trimming shortened V by 0 bases and J by 1 base, and 17 bases separated the two germline ends. This CDR3 spans 18 amino acids. This chain's CDR3 is CASSQDPTLAVGTDTQYF. The CDR3 DNA reads TGCGCCAGCAGCCAAGATCCAACACTAGCAGTGGGCACAGATACGCAGTATTTT.

The genes are TRBV11-3 and TRBJ2-7, with D possibly being TRBD2 (5 bases). V lost 5 bases and J 3 bases, leaving 14 bases between the germline ends. The V gene's germline CDR1 is SGHNT and CDR2 YENEEA. CDR3 length: 14 amino acids. CDR3 amino acids: CASSPRLADYEQYF. CDR3 sequence (DNA): TGTGCCAGCAGCCCGAGGCTAGCCGACTACGAGCAGTACTTC.

V and J are TRBV10-3 and TRBJ2-1; D may be TRBD2 (6 bases). CDR1 and CDR2 from the germline V gene are ENHRY and SYGVKD. This CDR3 is 16 amino acids long. The V end was cut by 3 bases, the J end by 5 bases, with 17 bases between. The CDR3 bases are TGTGCCATCAGTGAACGAAGCCGGGACTTCAACAATGAGCAGTTCTTC. It yields the protein CAISERSRDFNNEQFF.

The rearrangement uses TRBV27 and TRBJ2-1; TRBD1 matches at 7 bases. This CDR3 has 15 amino acids. Looked up from germline, CDR1 is MNHEY and CDR2 is SMNVEV (reference sequence). After removal of 0 bases from V and 7 bases from J, the junction contained 6 bases not matched to a gene. DNA for the CDR3: TGTGCCAGCAGTTTATCGACAGGGAGTTGGAATGAGCAGTTCTTC. It translates to CASSLSTGSWNEQFF.

The chain links TRBV29-1 to TRBJ2-5; TRBD1 matches at 8 bases. V shed 5 bases, J shed 4 bases, and the junction held 6 bases outside the gene matches. Germline CDR1 is SQVTM and CDR2 is ANQGSEA. The CDR3 runs 13 residues. CDR3 nucleotides: TGCAGCGTTCTGACAGGGGAGTTAGAGACCCAGTACTTC. This translates into CSVLTGELETQYF.

The chain is built from TRBV27 and TRBJ1-2; 9 bases agree with TRBD1. The CDR3 runs to 13 residues. J lost 3 bases, V lost 6 bases, and 2 bases had no gene match. Germline assignment: CDR1 MNHEY and CDR2 SMNVEV (reference sequence). The CDR3 DNA reads as TGTGCCAGCAGAACAGGGGGCGACTATGGCTACACCTTC. This encodes CASRTGGDYGYTF.

The gene calls are TRBV4-1 and TRBJ2-1, with TRBD2 identical over 9 bases. Per germline, CDR1 MGHRA and CDR2 YSYEKL. The length of the CDR3 is 19 residues. Trimming took 1 base from V and 0 from J; bases not matched to a gene: 10. The CDR3, as DNA: TGCGCCAGCAGCCAAGGGAGCCTAGCGGGGCTTCGCTCCTACAATGAGCAGTTCTTC. Its protein is CASSQGSLAGLRSYNEQFF.

For this clone: This CDR3 is also generated by other DNA sequences in the sample. The chain couples TRBV28 to TRBJ2-5, with TRBD2 as a possible D gene (5 bases). Trimming shortened V by 3 bases and J by 2 bases, and 10 bases separated the two germline ends. The CDR3 loop spans 14 amino acids. The germline V gene has CDR1 MDHEN and CDR2 SYDVKM. This chain's CDR3 is CASSFRTGQETQYF. CDR3 coding DNA: TGTGCCAGCAGTTTCCGGACTGGTCAAGAGACCCAGTACTTC.

CDR3 in DNA: TGTGCCAGTAGCGACACCCAGCAAAATTCACCCCTCCACTTT. The encoded protein is CASSDTQQNSPLHF. The rearrangement links TRBV19 to TRBJ1-6, with D unresolved. With 6 bases removed from V and 7 bases from J, the gap between germline ends came to 13 bases. Germline V CDR1 and CDR2: LNHDA, SQIVND (reference sequence). The CDR3 extends over 14 amino acids.

V usage is TRBV6-5 and J usage is TRBJ2-1, with 7 positions matching TRBD2. The J segment lost 6 bases and the V segment lost 5 bases, leaving 10 bases of the junction unmatched. Germline CDR1 MNHEY, CDR2 SVGAGI. The CDR3 consists of 15 residues. DNA of the CDR3: TGTGCCAGCAGTCCTGGGGGGGATTTAGGCAATGAGCAGTTCTTC. Translation gives CASSPGGDLGNEQFF.

This chain uses TRBV7-2 with TRBJ1-6; no clear D gene. The germline V gene has CDR1 SGHTA and CDR2 FQGNSA. V was trimmed by 0 bases and J by 0 bases, leaving 9 bases between them. The CDR3 has 17 amino acids. As DNA, the CDR3 is TGTGCCAGCAGCTTAGCTCCGGGGAGCTCCTATAATTCACCCCTCCACTTT. Residues: CASSLAPGSSYNSPLHF. Complete variable domain (other parts from reference TRBV7-2 and TRBJ1-6): GAGVSQSPSNKVTEKGKDVELRCDPISGHTALYWYRQSLGQGLEFLIYFQGNSAPDKSGLPSDRFSAERTGGSVSTLTIQRTQQEDSAVYLCASSLAPGSSYNSPLHFGNGTRLTVT.

The chain recombines TRBV28 with TRBJ2-5; 10 bases line up with TRBD1. Germline-derived CDR1 and CDR2 are MDHEN and SYDVKM. The V segment lost 3 bases and the J segment 5 bases; nucleotides outside the gene matches: 6. There are 15 residues in the CDR3. The CDR3 here is CASSFRQGAWETQYF. For the CDR3, the DNA is TGTGCCAGCAGTTTCCGACAGGGGGCGTGGGAGACCCAGTACTTC.